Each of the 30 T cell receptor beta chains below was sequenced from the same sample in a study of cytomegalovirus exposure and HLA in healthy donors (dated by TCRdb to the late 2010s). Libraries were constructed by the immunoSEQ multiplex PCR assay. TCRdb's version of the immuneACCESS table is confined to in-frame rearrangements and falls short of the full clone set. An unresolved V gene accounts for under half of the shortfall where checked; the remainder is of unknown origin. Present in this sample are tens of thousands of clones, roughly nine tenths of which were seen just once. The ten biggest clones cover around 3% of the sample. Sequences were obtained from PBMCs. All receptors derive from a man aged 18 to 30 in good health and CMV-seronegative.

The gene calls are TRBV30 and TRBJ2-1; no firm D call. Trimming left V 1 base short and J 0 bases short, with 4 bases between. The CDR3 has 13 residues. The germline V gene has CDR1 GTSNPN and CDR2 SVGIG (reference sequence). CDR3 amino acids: CAWSGSSYNEQFF. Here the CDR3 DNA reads TGTGCCTGGAGTGGGAGCTCCTACAATGAGCAGTTCTTC.

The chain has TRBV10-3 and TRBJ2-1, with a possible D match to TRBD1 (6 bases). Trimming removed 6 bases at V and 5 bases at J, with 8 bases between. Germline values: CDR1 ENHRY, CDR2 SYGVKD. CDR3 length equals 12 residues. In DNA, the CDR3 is TGTGCCATCAGCCGGGACAACAATGAGCAGTTCTTC. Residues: CAISRDNNEQFF.

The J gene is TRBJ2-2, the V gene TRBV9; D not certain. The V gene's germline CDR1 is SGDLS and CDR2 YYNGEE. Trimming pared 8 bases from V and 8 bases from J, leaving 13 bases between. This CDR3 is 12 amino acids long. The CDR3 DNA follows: TGTGCCAGAGAAGTCCCGGAGGGGGAGCTGTTTTTT. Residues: CAREVPEGELFF. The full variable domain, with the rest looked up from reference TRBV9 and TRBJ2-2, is DSGVTQTPKHLITATGQRVTLRCSPRSGDLSVYWYQQSLDQGLQFLIQYYNGEERAKGNILERFSAQQFPDLHSELNLSSLELGDSALYFCAREVPEGELFFGEGSRLTVL.

The CDR3 is CASSYGGGRGGETQYF. In nucleotides, the CDR3 is TGTGCCAGCAGCTACGGGGGGGGCCGAGGGGGAGAGACCCAGTACTTC. The chain uses TRBV11-2 and TRBJ2-5; TRBD2 matches 8 bases. After removal of 4 bases from V and 4 bases from J, the junction contained 11 bases not matched to a gene. The CDR3 has 16 residues. The germline CDR1 and CDR2 sequences are SGHAT and FQNNGV.

Here the CDR3 DNA reads TGCGCCAGCAGCCACCCTACTAGCGGGAGAGGAATTTCAGATACGCAGTATTTT. It is translated as CASSHPTSGRGISDTQYF. The chain couples TRBV4-1 to TRBJ2-3; TRBD2 aligns across 11 bases. The germline V gene has CDR1 MGHRA and CDR2 YSYEKL. This CDR3 is built from 18 residues. V trimming: 3 bases; J trimming: 4 bases; junction bases outside the gene matches: 12.

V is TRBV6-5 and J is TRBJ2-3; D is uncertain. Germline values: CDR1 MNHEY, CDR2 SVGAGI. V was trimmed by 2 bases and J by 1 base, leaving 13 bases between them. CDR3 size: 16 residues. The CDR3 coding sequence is TGTGCCAGCAGTTACCCTGGAGTCTTTGGCACAGATACGCAGTATTTT. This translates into CASSYPGVFGTDTQYF.

CDR3 nucleotide sequence: TGTGCCAGCAGTCCAGCACCGGCGGCCAATGAGCAGTTCTTC. As protein: CASSPAPAANEQFF. The chain uses TRBV28 and TRBJ2-1; unclear D gene. Germline lookup yields CDR1 MDHEN and CDR2 SYDVKM. CDR3 length: 14 amino acids. V shed 5 bases and J shed 6 bases, with 14 bases lying between them. Variable domain in full (rest from reference TRBV28 and TRBJ2-1): DVKVTQSSRYLVKRTGEKVFLECVQDMDHENMFWYRQDPGLGLRLIYFSYDVKMKEKGDIPEGYSVSREKKERFSLILESASTNQTSMYLCASSPAPAANEQFFGPGTRLTVL.

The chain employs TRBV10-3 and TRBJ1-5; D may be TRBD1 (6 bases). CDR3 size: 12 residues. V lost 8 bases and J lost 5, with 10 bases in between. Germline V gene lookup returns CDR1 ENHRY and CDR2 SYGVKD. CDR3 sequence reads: CAIAEGDQPQHF. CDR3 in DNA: TGTGCCATCGCCGAGGGGGATCAGCCCCAGCATTTT.

CDR3 loop: CASSRDYNEQFF. The CDR3 DNA sequence: TGTGCCAGCAGCCGGGACTACAATGAGCAGTTCTTC. This chain uses TRBV6-6 with TRBJ2-1; maybe TRBD2 (5 bases). The germline V and J ends were trimmed by 6 bases and 3 bases, with 6 bases remaining between them. This CDR3 is 12 amino acids long. The V gene's germline CDR1 is MNHNY and CDR2 SVGAGI (reference sequence).

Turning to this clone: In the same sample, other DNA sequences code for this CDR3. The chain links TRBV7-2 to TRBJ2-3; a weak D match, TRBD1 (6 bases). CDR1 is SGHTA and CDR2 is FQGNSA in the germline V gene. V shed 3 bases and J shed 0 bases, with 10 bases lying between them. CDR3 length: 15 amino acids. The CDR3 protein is CASSFQGPSTDTQYF. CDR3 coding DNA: TGTGCCAGCAGCTTTCAGGGGCCCAGCACAGATACGCAGTATTTT. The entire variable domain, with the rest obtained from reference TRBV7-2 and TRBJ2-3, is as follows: GAGVSQSPSNKVTEKGKDVELRCDPISGHTALYWYRQSLGQGLEFLIYFQGNSAPDKSGLPSDRFSAERTGGSVSTLTIQRTQQEDSAVYLCASSFQGPSTDTQYFGPGTRLTVL.

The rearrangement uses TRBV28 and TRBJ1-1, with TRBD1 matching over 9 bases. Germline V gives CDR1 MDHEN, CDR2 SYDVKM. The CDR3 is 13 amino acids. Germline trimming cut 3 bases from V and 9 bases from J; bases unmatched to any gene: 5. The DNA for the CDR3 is TGTGCCAGCAGTTTGGGGACAGGGTGGAAAGCTTTCTTT. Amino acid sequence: CASSLGTGWKAFF.

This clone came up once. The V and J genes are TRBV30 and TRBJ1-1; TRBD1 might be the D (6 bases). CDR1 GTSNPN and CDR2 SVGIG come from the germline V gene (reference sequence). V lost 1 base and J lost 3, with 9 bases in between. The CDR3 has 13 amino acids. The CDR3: CAWSADSYTEAFF. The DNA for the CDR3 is TGTGCCTGGAGTGCGGACAGCTACACTGAAGCTTTCTTT.

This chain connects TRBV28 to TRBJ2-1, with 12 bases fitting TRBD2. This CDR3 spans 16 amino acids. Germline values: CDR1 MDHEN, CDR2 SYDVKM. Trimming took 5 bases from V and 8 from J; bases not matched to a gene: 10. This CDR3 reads CASSPPGLAGRDEQFF. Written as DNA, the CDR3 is TGTGCCAGCAGTCCTCCCGGACTAGCGGGGAGGGATGAGCAGTTCTTC.

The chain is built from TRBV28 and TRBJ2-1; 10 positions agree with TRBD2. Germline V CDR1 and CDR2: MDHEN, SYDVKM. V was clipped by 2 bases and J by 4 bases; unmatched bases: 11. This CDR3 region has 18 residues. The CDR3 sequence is CASSLMLGLLAGYNEQFF. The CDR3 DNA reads TGTGCCAGCAGTTTAATGTTAGGGTTACTAGCGGGATACAATGAGCAGTTCTTC.

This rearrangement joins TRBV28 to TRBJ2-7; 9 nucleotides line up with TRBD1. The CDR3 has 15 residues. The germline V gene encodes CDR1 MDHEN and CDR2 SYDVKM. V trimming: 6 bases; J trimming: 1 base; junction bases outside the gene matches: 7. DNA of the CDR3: TGTGCCAGCAGGAACCCACAGGGGGCGTCCTACGAGCAGTACTTC. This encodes CASRNPQGASYEQYF.

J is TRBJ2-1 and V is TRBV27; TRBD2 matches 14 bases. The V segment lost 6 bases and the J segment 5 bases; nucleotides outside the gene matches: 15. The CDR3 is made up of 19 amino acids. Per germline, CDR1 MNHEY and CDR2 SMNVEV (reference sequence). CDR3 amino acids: CASSWMTTTSGRGNNEQFF. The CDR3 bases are TGTGCCAGCAGCTGGATGACCACGACTAGCGGGAGGGGAAACAATGAGCAGTTCTTC.

CDR3 protein: CASSDRTGGSYEQYF. The CDR3 DNA sequence: TGTGCCAGCAGTGATCGGACAGGGGGCTCCTACGAGCAGTACTTC. The V call is TRBV6-1, the J call TRBJ2-7; the match to TRBD1 covers 10 bases. The CDR3 totals 15 residues. V dropped 3 bases and J dropped 0; count of bases not matched to a gene: 2. Germline V CDR1 and CDR2: MNHNS, SASEGT.

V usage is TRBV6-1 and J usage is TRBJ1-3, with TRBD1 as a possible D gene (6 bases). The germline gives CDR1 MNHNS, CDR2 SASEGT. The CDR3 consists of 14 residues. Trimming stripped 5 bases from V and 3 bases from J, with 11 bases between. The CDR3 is CASSPRGIGNTIYF. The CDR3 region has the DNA TGTGCCAGCAGTCCGAGGGGGATTGGAAACACCATATATTTT.

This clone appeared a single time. The CDR3 sequence is CASSLLAGYHEQFF. The CDR3 DNA follows: TGTGCCAGCAGTTTACTAGCGGGATATCATGAGCAGTTCTTC. V gene TRBV27 combines with J gene TRBJ2-1, with 9 bases fitting TRBD2. This CDR3 has 14 residues. Germline V gene lookup returns CDR1 MNHEY and CDR2 SMNVEV (reference sequence). V shed 2 bases and J 8 bases; nucleotides not matched to a gene: 4.

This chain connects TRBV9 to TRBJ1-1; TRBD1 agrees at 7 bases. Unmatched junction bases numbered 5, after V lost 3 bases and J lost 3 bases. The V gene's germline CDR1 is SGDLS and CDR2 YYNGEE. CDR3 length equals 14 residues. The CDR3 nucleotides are TGTGCCAGCAGCGGACTTACAGGGGACACTGAAGCTTTCTTT. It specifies CASSGLTGDTEAFF.

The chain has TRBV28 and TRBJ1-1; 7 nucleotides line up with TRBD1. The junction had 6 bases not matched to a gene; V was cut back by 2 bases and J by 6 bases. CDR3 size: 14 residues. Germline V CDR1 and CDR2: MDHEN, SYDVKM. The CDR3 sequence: CASSLGQAQSEAFF. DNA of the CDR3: TGTGCCAGCAGTTTAGGACAGGCACAGTCTGAAGCTTTCTTT.

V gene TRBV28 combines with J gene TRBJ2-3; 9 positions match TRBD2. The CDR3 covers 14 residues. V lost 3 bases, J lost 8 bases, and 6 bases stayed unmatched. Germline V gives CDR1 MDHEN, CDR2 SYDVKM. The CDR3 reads CASSFSGSTVTQYF. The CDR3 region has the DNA TGTGCCAGCAGTTTTAGCGGGAGTACGGTTACGCAGTATTTT.

The CDR3 loop is CASSTDRMAYNEQFF. DNA of the CDR3: TGTGCCAGCAGCACGGACAGGATGGCCTACAATGAGCAGTTCTTC. The rearrangement uses TRBV11-1 and TRBJ2-1; 7 bases fit TRBD1. Trimming removed 5 bases from V and 2 bases from J; junction bases left unmatched: 6. Per the germline V gene, CDR1 is SGHAT and CDR2 is FQDESV (reference sequence). This CDR3 has 15 amino acids.

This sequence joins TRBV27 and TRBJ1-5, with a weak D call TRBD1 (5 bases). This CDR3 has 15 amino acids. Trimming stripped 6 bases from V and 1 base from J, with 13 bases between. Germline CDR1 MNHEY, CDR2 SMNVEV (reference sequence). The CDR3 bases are TGTGCCAGCAGCCTAGCGTGGGACAGCAATCAGCCCCAGCATTTT. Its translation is CASSLAWDSNQPQHF.

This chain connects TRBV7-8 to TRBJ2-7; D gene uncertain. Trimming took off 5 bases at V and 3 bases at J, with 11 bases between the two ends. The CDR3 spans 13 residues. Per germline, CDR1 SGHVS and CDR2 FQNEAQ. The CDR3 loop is CASSPLSSYEQYF. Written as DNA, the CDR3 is TGTGCCAGCAGCCCACTATCGAGCTACGAGCAGTACTTC.

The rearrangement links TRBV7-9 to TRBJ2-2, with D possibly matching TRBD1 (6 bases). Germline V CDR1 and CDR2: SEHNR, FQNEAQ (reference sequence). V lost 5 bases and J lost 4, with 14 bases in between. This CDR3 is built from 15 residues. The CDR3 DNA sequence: TGTGCCAGCAGCCCAAGGGGGAGCCGCACCGGGGAGCTGTTTTTT. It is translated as CASSPRGSRTGELFF.

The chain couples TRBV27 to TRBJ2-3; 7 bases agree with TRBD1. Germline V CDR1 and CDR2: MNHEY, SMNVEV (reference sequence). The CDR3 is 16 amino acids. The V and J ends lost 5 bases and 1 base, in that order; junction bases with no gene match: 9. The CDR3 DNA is TGTGCCAGCAGTCCCTCGAGGGGGCGAGGCACAGATACGCAGTATTTT. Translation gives CASSPSRGRGTDTQYF.

The CDR3, as DNA: TGTGCCAGCTCTGGGGACAGGGGTACCTACGAGCAGTACTTC. It translates to CASSGDRGTYEQYF. J is TRBJ2-7 and V is TRBV18, with 10 bases fitting TRBD1. The CDR3 is 14 residues long. V lost 6 bases and J lost 2; bases outside the gene matches: 4. Germline V gives CDR1 KGHSH, CDR2 LQKENI.

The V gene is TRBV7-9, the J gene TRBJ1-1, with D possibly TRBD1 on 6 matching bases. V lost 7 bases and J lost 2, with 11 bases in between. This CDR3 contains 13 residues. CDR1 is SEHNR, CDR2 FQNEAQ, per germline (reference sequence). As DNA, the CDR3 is TGTGCCAGCACCGGGACATACAACACTGAAGCTTTCTTT. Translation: CASTGTYNTEAFF.

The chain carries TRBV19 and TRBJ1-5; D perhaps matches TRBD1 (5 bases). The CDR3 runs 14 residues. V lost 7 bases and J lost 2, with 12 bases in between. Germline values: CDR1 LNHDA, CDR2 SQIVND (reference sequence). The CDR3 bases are TGTGCCAGTAAACAGGACCAGGGCAATCAGCCCCAGCATTTT. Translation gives CASKQDQGNQPQHF.